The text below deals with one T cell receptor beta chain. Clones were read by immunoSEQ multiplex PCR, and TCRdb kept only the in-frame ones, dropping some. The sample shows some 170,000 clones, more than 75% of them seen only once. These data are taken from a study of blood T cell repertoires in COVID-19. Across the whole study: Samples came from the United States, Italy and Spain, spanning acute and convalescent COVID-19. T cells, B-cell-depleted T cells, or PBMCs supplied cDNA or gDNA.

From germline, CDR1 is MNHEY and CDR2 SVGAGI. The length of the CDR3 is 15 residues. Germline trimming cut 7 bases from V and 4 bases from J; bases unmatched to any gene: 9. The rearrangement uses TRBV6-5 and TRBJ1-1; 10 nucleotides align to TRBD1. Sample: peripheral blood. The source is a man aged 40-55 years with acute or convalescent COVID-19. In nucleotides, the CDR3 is TGTGCCAGCATCCCCGGACAGGGGGGACGCACTGAAGCTTTCTTT. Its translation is CASIPGQGGRTEAFF.